The present T cell receptor (beta chain) was sequenced within a study of CD8+CD57+ T cells in acquired aplastic anemia. About the research overall: An average of around 3.5 ug of DNA was obtained from sorted CD4+ and CD8+ cells. Study results and limitations: There were 25 to 30 CD8+ CDR3 sequences that occurred in both patients and controls. The CD8+ Simpson's diversity of patients and controls was not significantly different.

The CDR3 covers 14 residues. Germline V lookup: CDR1 SNHLY, CDR2 FYNNEI. V lost 8 bases to trimming and J lost 4 bases; unmatched junction nucleotides: 2. On this clonotype itself: Antigen specificity is unknown.

CD8+CD57+ cell expansion, shown by flow cytometry, had occurred in the patients selected for sequencing. Profiling of TCR beta VDJ combinations and CDR3 sequences used genomic DNA as template. TCRdb processed the reads anew with MiXCR; each CDR3 protein has one entry. The sample lists some 200,000 distinct CDR3 sequences, around 45% seen once, with approximately 9.7% in the top ten. The clonotype was recovered from a human donor with aplastic anemia. This sequence joins TRBV2 and TRBJ2-3, with 14 nucleotides matching TRBD2. Sequenced input: sorted CD4+, CD8+, or CD8+CD57+ T cells (not recorded which) from PBMCs. The CDR3 DNA reads as TGTGCCAGCCAGGGACTAGCGGGAGCAGATACGCAGTATTTT. Translated: CASQGLAGADTQYF.